This T cell receptor beta chain was profiled in a study of T cells after yellow fever vaccination. Whole-study context: In the case of low-cell-number fractions, SMART-Seq v4 Ultra Low Input was used for preparation.

Study-wide results and limits: A small share of clonotypes appeared in both CD4 and CD8 compartments. The bulk population could contribute abundant contaminating clonotypes to FACS-sorted repertoires.

The table lists this clonotype with a few counts. Its antigen is unidentified. TCRdb called the 5' RACE reads again in MiXCR, with one record for every CDR3 protein. The data contain some 300,000 distinct CDR3 sequences, approximately 8% of them seen just once; the ten biggest clones take up approximately 15%. The J segment lost 10 bases and the V segment lost 5 bases, leaving 18 bases of the junction unmatched. This CDR3 comprises 18 residues. Germline V gene data show CDR1 as MNHEY and CDR2 as SMNVEV (reference sequence). This chain joins TRBV27 and TRBJ1-4; 11 bases fit TRBD1. This TCR derives from a man aged 18 to 29 who received the YFV17D yellow fever vaccine. This specimen consisted of PBMCs, obtained more than 40 days after the first yellow fever vaccination. The CDR3: CASSQTIGAGTGGVKLFF. The CDR3 bases are TGTGCCAGCAGTCAAACTATCGGGGCCGGGACAGGGGGGGTAAAACTGTTTTTT.